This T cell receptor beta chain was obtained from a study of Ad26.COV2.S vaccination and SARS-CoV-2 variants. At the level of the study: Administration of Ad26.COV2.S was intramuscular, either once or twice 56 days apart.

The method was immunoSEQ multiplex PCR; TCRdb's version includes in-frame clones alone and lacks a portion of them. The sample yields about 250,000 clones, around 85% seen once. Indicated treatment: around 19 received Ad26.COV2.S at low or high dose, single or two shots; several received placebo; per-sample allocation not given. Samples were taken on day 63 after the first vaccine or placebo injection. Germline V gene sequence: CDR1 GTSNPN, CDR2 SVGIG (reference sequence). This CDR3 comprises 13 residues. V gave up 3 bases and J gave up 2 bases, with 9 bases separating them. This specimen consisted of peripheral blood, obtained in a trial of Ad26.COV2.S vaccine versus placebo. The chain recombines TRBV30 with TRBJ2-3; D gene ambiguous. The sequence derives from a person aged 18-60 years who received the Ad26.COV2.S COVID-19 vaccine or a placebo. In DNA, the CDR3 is TGTGCCTGGAGGGACCACAACACAGATACGCAGTATTTT. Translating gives CAWRDHNTDTQYF.